A single sample is the source of the 9 T cell receptor beta chains below, sequenced in a study of breast tumors, draining lymph nodes, adjacent tissues (dated by TCRdb to the mid-2010s). The library came from multiplex PCR. Sequenced on an Illumina HiSeq 2000. TCRdb reprocessing: public reads trimmed at Q25 with fastp, clones called with MiXCR, in-frame beta chains kept. Rows are unified per CDR3 protein, each entry keeping the most common DNA and genes. For this sample the table gives a few hundred thousand distinct CDR3 sequences, of which about 34% were detected only once. About 3.3% of the sample comes from the top ten. Lymph node samples were obtained from the axillary draining lymph nodes of breast cancer patients. Sample: axillary lymph node tissue. The source of these receptors is a female donor with breast cancer. Some clones in this sample may be carry-over from other donors' samples.

Many counts were recorded for this clonotype. The J gene is TRBJ2-2, the V gene TRBV7-9, with 9 bases fitting TRBD2. V trimming: 5 bases; J trimming: 3 bases; junction bases outside the gene matches: 10. Germline lookup yields CDR1 SEHNR and CDR2 FQNEAQ (reference sequence). The CDR3 loop spans 17 amino acids. The CDR3 loop is CASSADRSGGYTGELFF. In nucleotides, the CDR3 is TGTGCCAGCAGCGCAGATCGTAGCGGGGGATACACCGGGGAGCTGTTTTTT.

This clonotype was observed a single time. V is TRBV20-1 and J is TRBJ2-3; 8 bases agree with TRBD2. In germline, CDR1 is DFQATT, CDR2 SNEGSKA (reference sequence). V shed 5 bases and J 3 bases; nucleotides not matched to a gene: 7. The CDR3 covers 14 residues. This CDR3 reads CSASKPGGTDTQYF. In DNA form, the CDR3 reads TGCAGTGCTTCCAAGCCGGGAGGGACAGATACGCAGTATTTT.

The chain links TRBV6-6 to TRBJ1-5, with a weak D call TRBD1 (5 bases). CDR3 length: 15 residues. The germline V and J ends were trimmed by 0 bases and 7 bases, with 13 bases remaining between them. Germline V gene data show CDR1 as MNHNY and CDR2 as SVGAGI (reference sequence). CDR3 residues: CASSYSWGGQQPQHF. The CDR3 DNA sequence: TGTGCCAGCAGTTACTCTTGGGGTGGACAACAGCCCCAGCATTTT.

The rearrangement links TRBV20-1 to TRBJ2-7; the D call may be TRBD1 or TRBD2 (5 bases each). The CDR3 has 14 residues. Trimming cost V 3 bases and J 2 bases, with 14 bases left between them. CDR1 and CDR2 from the germline V gene are DFQATT and SNEGSKA (reference sequence). CDR3 loop: CSARRGTEAYEQYF. The CDR3 coding sequence is TGCAGTGCTAGGAGGGGCACAGAAGCCTACGAGCAGTACTTC.

This clonotype has a count of ten or more. The chain uses TRBV15 and TRBJ2-3, with D hard to call. Germline values: CDR1 LNHNV, CDR2 YYDKDF (reference sequence). V was cut by 8 bases and J by 0 bases, with 12 bases left in between. There are 14 residues in the CDR3. In nucleotides, the CDR3 is TGTGCCACCTCCCCGACAATAAGCACAGATACGCAGTATTTT. This translates into CATSPTISTDTQYF.

The chain has TRBV6-5 and TRBJ1-2; a weak D match, TRBD1 (6 bases). The V end lost 5 bases, the J end lost 10 bases, and 20 bases lay between the germline ends. Germline V gives CDR1 MNHEY, CDR2 SVGAGI. The CDR3 length is 14 residues. This CDR3 reads CASSQTGQPLDYTF. DNA for the CDR3: TGTGCCAGCAGTCAAACCGGACAGCCCCTGGACTACACCTTC.

This clonotype has a count of ten or more. CDR3 sequence (DNA): TGCGCCAGCAGCTGGACTAGCGGGGGGACAGATACGCAGTATTTT. Encoded protein: CASSWTSGGTDTQYF. The J gene is TRBJ2-3, the V gene TRBV5-1; 14 nucleotides agree with TRBD2. The CDR3 runs to 15 residues. Germline V gives CDR1 SGHRS, CDR2 YFSETQ. V trimming: 3 bases; J trimming: 3 bases; junction bases outside the gene matches: 0.

Note on this clonotype: One end of the junction does not line up with germline, which may come from a read error. The chain uses TRBV6-6 and TRBJ1-6; TRBD1 aligns across 11 bases. The CDR3 is 14 residues long. Germline-derived CDR1 and CDR2 are MNHNY and SVGAGI (reference sequence). The CDR3 loop is CAISDGTGGSPLHF. For the CDR3, the DNA is TGTGCCATCAGTGACGGGACAGGGGGTTCACCCCTCCACTTT.

The chain couples TRBV5-1 to TRBJ1-1; D gene unclear. Trimming removed 0 bases from V and 7 bases from J, with 7 bases in between. The germline CDR1 and CDR2 sequences are SGHRS and YFSETQ. The CDR3 is made up of 12 amino acids. The CDR3 bases are TGCGCCAGCAGCTTGGTTGGGGTTGAAGCTTTCTTT. It codes for CASSLVGVEAFF.